Following are 17 T cell receptor beta chains from one sample sequenced in a study of shared clonotypes between healthy human individuals (dated by TCRdb to between 2020 and 2021). Receptors were amplified or captured by the immunoSEQ multiplex PCR assay. Imported from immuneACCESS, the table was reduced by TCRdb to in-frame sequences with V and J called. These copies leave out some clones; in studies compared against another copy, an unresolved V gene accounts for under half, and the cause of the remainder is not known. Across this sample there are some 1.5 million clones, with around 98% seen only once. In total, the top ten clones hold 0.4% to 0.55% of the sample. Specimen: naive CD4+ T cells sorted from blood. Reading the label with the study, this specimen's cell subset or site is: CD45RA+ positively selected. The receptors come from a man younger than 45 in good health.

This chain joins TRBV15 and TRBJ2-3; no definite D call. Trimming left V 0 bases short and J 0 bases short, with 10 bases between. The CDR3 has 16 residues. The V gene's germline CDR1 is LNHNV and CDR2 YYDKDF (reference sequence). The DNA for the CDR3 is TGTGCCACCAGCAGAGATAGGATTAGTAGCACAGATACGCAGTATTTT. This codes for CATSRDRISSTDTQYF.

Points on this clone: Other DNA sequences within the sample encode an identical CDR3. This chain connects TRBV5-1 to TRBJ1-3; D gene ambiguous. Trimming took off 0 bases at V and 1 base at J, with 5 bases between the two ends. The CDR3 sequence is 14 residues long. Per the germline V gene, CDR1 is SGHRS and CDR2 is YFSETQ. CDR3 loop: CASSLVGSGNTIYF. The CDR3 DNA reads TGCGCCAGCAGCTTGGTAGGGTCTGGAAACACCATATATTTT.

Worth noting for this clone: The sample carries other DNA sequences with the same CDR3. The chain has TRBV5-1 and TRBJ1-1, with a weak D call TRBD1 (5 bases). CDR1 SGHRS and CDR2 YFSETQ come from the germline V gene. The V gene lost 0 bases and the J gene lost 0 bases, with 6 bases spanning the gap. The CDR3 is 14 residues long. The CDR3 is CASSLVGVNTEAFF. The CDR3 DNA sequence: TGCGCCAGCAGCTTGGTAGGGGTGAACACTGAAGCTTTCTTT.

The chain uses TRBV5-1 and TRBJ2-1, with D unresolved. V was clipped by 1 base and J by 2 bases, with 10 bases between them. The germline CDR1 and CDR2 sequences are SGHRS and YFSETQ. CDR3 length: 15 residues. In nucleotides, the CDR3 is TGCGCCAGCAGCTTGATCTCGAATACCTACAATGAGCAGTTCTTC. Translating gives CASSLISNTYNEQFF.

This clone has a single count. The V and J genes are TRBV15 and TRBJ1-1; no definite D call. V was cut by 0 bases and J by 0 bases, with 17 bases left in between. The CDR3 spans 18 residues. Germline CDR1 reads LNHNV; CDR2 reads YYDKDF (reference sequence). This chain's CDR3 is CATSREGSLRKMNTEAFF. CDR3 nucleotide sequence: TGTGCCACCAGCAGAGAGGGCAGTCTCCGGAAGATGAACACTGAAGCTTTCTTT.

The chain joins TRBV28 to TRBJ2-2; no reliable D call. CDR1 and CDR2 from the germline V gene are MDHEN and SYDVKM. V was clipped by 5 bases and J by 1 base, with 11 bases between them. The length of the CDR3 is 15 residues. CDR3 loop: CASSALWGNTGELFF. In DNA, the CDR3 is TGTGCCAGCAGTGCCCTTTGGGGGAACACCGGGGAGCTGTTTTTT.

This rearrangement joins TRBV7-8 to TRBJ2-3, with 7 bases matching TRBD2. V lost 2 bases to trimming and J lost 4 bases; unmatched junction nucleotides: 6. CDR1 is SGHVS and CDR2 is FQNEAQ in the germline V gene. The CDR3 runs to 15 residues. CDR3 coding DNA: TGTGCCAGCAGCTTACAGGGTGGGAGGGCAGATACGCAGTATTTT. Encoded protein: CASSLQGGRADTQYF.

The gene calls are TRBV4-1 and TRBJ2-7, with D uncertain. CDR1 is MGHRA and CDR2 is YSYEKL in the germline V gene. The CDR3 totals 16 residues. Trimming removed 1 base from V and 0 bases from J, with 13 bases in between. CDR3 bases: TGCGCCAGCAGCCAAGTTTTAAGGCAGGACTCCTACGAGCAGTACTTC. Translating gives CASSQVLRQDSYEQYF.

The chain recombines TRBV7-2 with TRBJ2-7, with 9 bases matching TRBD2. The CDR3 covers 16 residues. CDR1 and CDR2 from the germline V gene are SGHTA and FQGNSA. V lost 4 bases to trimming and J lost 2 bases; unmatched junction nucleotides: 9. The chain's CDR3 is CASSSEGASGAYEQYF. The CDR3 nucleotides read TGTGCCAGCAGCTCTGAGGGAGCTAGCGGGGCCTACGAGCAGTACTTC.

This chain joins TRBV28 and TRBJ1-2; tentative D call: TRBD1 (5 bases). CDR1 is MDHEN and CDR2 is SYDVKM in the germline V gene. Trimming removed 7 bases from V and 5 bases from J, with 14 bases in between. The CDR3 sequence is 13 residues long. The DNA of the CDR3 is TGTGCCAGCAACCATTACGGGGCATATGGCTACACCTTC. Protein: CASNHYGAYGYTF.

The J gene is TRBJ1-1, the V gene TRBV11-2; 12 bases map to TRBD1. This CDR3 spans 19 amino acids. Germline CDR1 SGHAT, CDR2 FQNNGV. V lost 4 bases to trimming and J lost 6 bases; unmatched junction nucleotides: 18. Here the CDR3 DNA reads TGTGCCAGCAGCTATCTATCCGGTGGGACAGGGGGCCGCGGGTCTGAAGCTTTCTTT. Translating it yields CASSYLSGGTGGRGSEAFF. The full variable domain, completed using reference TRBV11-2 and TRBJ1-1, is EAGVAQSPRYKIIEKRQSVAFWCNPISGHATLYWYQQILGQGPKLLIQFQNNGVVDDSQLPKDRFSAERLKGVDSTLKIQPAKLEDSAVYLCASSYLSGGTGGRGSEAFFGQGTRLTVV.

The chain employs TRBV6-5 and TRBJ1-3; maybe TRBD1 (6 bases). CDR3 size: 14 residues. Trimming cost V 0 bases and J 9 bases, with 12 bases left between them. Germline CDR1 reads MNHEY; CDR2 reads SVGAGI. The CDR3 DNA reads as TGTGCCAGCAGTTACTCGACAGGCGAAACCACCATATATTTT. Its protein product is CASSYSTGETTIYF.

V usage is TRBV10-3 and J usage is TRBJ1-5; 7 bases agree with TRBD1. V trimming: 4 bases; J trimming: 4 bases; junction bases outside the gene matches: 10. Germline CDR1 ENHRY, CDR2 SYGVKD. The CDR3 extends over 16 amino acids. For the CDR3, the DNA is TGTGCCATCAGTGCGAGTCAACAGGGGCGAAATCAGCCCCAGCATTTT. Its translation is CAISASQQGRNQPQHF.

Here the CDR3 DNA reads TGTGCCAGTTCAGAGGGAATAAACACTGAAGCTTTCTTT. Its protein is CASSEGINTEAFF. The genes are TRBV19 and TRBJ1-1; D is uncertain. Trimming cost V 8 bases and J 2 bases, with 12 bases left between them. Germline assignment: CDR1 LNHDA and CDR2 SQIVND (reference sequence). The CDR3 loop spans 13 amino acids.

The chain carries TRBV18 and TRBJ1-2, with TRBD1 matching 8 bases. Germline V gene data show CDR1 as KGHSH and CDR2 as LQKENI. The CDR3 totals 14 residues. V shed 4 bases and J 8 bases; nucleotides not matched to a gene: 9. CDR3 coding DNA: TGTGCCAGCTCACGGCTAGACAGGGGAGAAGGCTACACCTTC. It is translated as CASSRLDRGEGYTF.

The chain joins TRBV4-1 to TRBJ1-4; D is uncertain. V gave up 2 bases and J gave up 6 bases, with 4 bases separating them. The CDR3 loop spans 12 amino acids. Germline CDR1 MGHRA, CDR2 YSYEKL. CDR3 sequence: CASSQPDEKLFF. The CDR3 DNA follows: TGCGCCAGCAGCCAACCCGATGAAAAACTGTTTTTT.

This clone was recorded once. J is TRBJ1-4 and V is TRBV18; 7 bases are a match to TRBD1. This CDR3 region has 18 residues. The J segment lost 4 bases and the V segment lost 5 bases, leaving 16 bases of the junction unmatched. Per the germline V gene, CDR1 is KGHSH and CDR2 is LQKENI. The CDR3 region is CASSIAQGGARGNEKLFF. CDR3 coding DNA: TGTGCCAGCTCAATCGCCCAGGGGGGGGCGCGTGGTAATGAAAAACTGTTTTTT.